This T cell receptor beta chain originates from a study of blood T cell repertoires in COVID-19. J gave up 2 bases and V 2 bases, and 2 bases lay outside the gene matches. In germline, CDR1 is SGHNT, CDR2 YENEEA. The CDR3 has 16 residues. TCRdb's copy holds only in-frame clones and misses some; the assay was immunoSEQ multiplex PCR. This sample carries 55,000 to 70,000 clones, about four fifths of them seen once, and the ten largest clones take approximately 3.4%. Sample: peripheral blood. This receptor was obtained from a woman at least 80 years old with acute or convalescent COVID-19. V usage is TRBV11-3 and J usage is TRBJ2-5; 13 bases align to TRBD2. The DNA for the CDR3 is TGTGCCAGCAGCTTAAAACTAGCGGGGGGGCAAGAGACCCAGTACTTC. The encoded protein is CASSLKLAGGQETQYF.